This TCR beta chain appears in the sequencing data of a study of blood T cell repertoires in COVID-19. Overall study context: Sites in the United States, Italy and Spain provided acute and convalescent COVID-19 samples. Sources were T cells, B-cell-depleted T cells, or PBMCs; the material itself was cDNA or gDNA.

In the authors' workflow: Reference gene primer amplification in the assay estimated nucleated cell counts. Method: immunoSEQ multiplex PCR; TCRdb's copy keeps in-frame clones and lacks some. That table gives V, J and clone size, and the DNA gave D and trimming. Among 250,000 to 350,000 clones listed, 89% were seen once. V trimming: 3 bases; J trimming: 7 bases; junction bases outside the gene matches: 6. The CDR3 consists of 14 residues. CDR1 and CDR2 (germline): SGHRS, YFSETQ. Sequencing input: peripheral blood. The rearrangement links TRBV5-1 to TRBJ2-1; the match to TRBD1 covers 8 bases. The source is a woman aged 60-70 years with acute or convalescent COVID-19. The CDR3: CASSSGQGLNEQFF. In DNA form, the CDR3 reads TGCGCCAGCAGCTCTGGACAGGGTTTGAATGAGCAGTTCTTC.